A selection of T cell receptor beta chains follows, all from one sample in a study of CD8 T cells in Susac syndrome. MiXCR was run by TCRdb on the immunoSEQ multiplex PCR reads, yielding one entry per CDR3 protein. The data hold about 400,000 distinct CDR3 sequences, with around 85% observed a single time. The specimen was CD8+ T cells from PBMCs. Receptors were obtained from a human donor with multiple sclerosis. Each CDR3 is given with its conserved first and last residue. A D gene is named only where the DNA matches it firmly. Only some rows state a clone size, as once, few, many or a class for expanded clones.

j_call d_call v_call clone_size cdr3_length cdr3_aa cdr3_nt
TRBJ2-3 - TRBV27 - 13 CASSPVTRDTQYF TGTGCCAGCAGTCCGGTGACCAGAGATACGCAGTATTTT
TRBJ2-5 - TRBV15 - 13 CATSRDLIETQYF TGTGCCACCAGCAGAGATCTAATAGAGACCCAGTACTTC
TRBJ1-4 - TRBV27 - 14 CASSFRPRVEKLFF TGTGCCAGCAGTTTCCGTCCCAGGGTAGAAAAACTGTTTTTT
TRBJ2-4 - TRBV20-1 - 14 CSARVWRAKNIQYF TGCAGTGCTAGGGTCTGGCGGGCCAAAAACATTCAGTACTTC
TRBJ1-1 - TRBV7-9 - 11 CAGTSGREAFF TGTGCCGGAACCTCGGGCCGCGAAGCTTTCTTT
TRBJ2-1 - TRBV29-1 - 15 CSVEEGATMWNEQFF TGCAGCGTTGAGGAGGGTGCGACAATGTGGAATGAGCAGTTCTTC
TRBJ1-5 - TRBV15 - 19 CATSPNPDTRTGGNQPQHF TGTGCCACCAGCCCCAATCCGGATACACGAACCGGGGGCAATCAGCCCCAGCATTTT
TRBJ2-2 TRBD2 TRBV28 - 16 CASATASGSNTGELFF TGTGCCAGCGCTACTGCTAGCGGGTCTAACACCGGGGAGCTGTTTTTT
TRBJ2-7 TRBD1 TRBV28 - 15 CASSLWTGGNGEQYF TGTGCCAGCAGTTTATGGACAGGGGGTAATGGTGAGCAGTACTTC
TRBJ1-2 - TRBV4-1 - 13 CASSLYIGDGYTF TGCGCCAGCAGCCTCTATATTGGGGATGGCTACACCTTC
TRBJ2-1 - TRBV30 - 13 CAWSPDSYNEQFF TGTGCCTGGAGCCCCGACAGCTACAATGAGCAGTTCTTC
TRBJ1-1 - TRBV25-1 - 11 CASSESIEAFF TGTGCCAGCAGTGAATCCATTGAAGCTTTCTTT
TRBJ2-2 - TRBV3-1 - 15 CASSQGQVFAGELFF TGTGCCAGCAGCCAAGGACAGGTTTTCGCCGGGGAGCTGTTTTTT
TRBJ2-3 - TRBV7-9 - 19 CASSLVTGTEHLFRDTQYF TGTGCCAGCAGCTTAGTAACAGGGACGGAGCACCTTTTTCGAGATACGCAGTATTTT
TRBJ1-1 - TRBV27 - 11 CASGREPEAFF TGTGCCAGCGGGAGGGAGCCTGAAGCTTTCTTT
TRBJ2-1 TRBD2 TRBV19 - 12 CASSPGLAEQFF TGTGCCAGTAGTCCCGGACTAGCAGAGCAGTTCTTC
TRBJ2-1 - TRBV6-2/TRBV6-3 - 12 CASSYSIGEQFF TGTGCCAGCAGTTACTCGATAGGTGAGCAGTTCTTC
TRBJ2-1 TRBD2 TRBV6-6 - 15 CASSYPSGRGDEQFF TGTGCCAGCAGCTACCCTAGCGGGAGGGGAGATGAGCAGTTCTTC
TRBJ2-3 - TRBV7-6 - 20 CASSLVVERRRTPDTDTQYF TGTGCCAGCAGCTTAGTCGTGGAGCGAAGAAGGACACCGGACACAGATACGCAGTATTTT
TRBJ2-3 - TRBV7-9 - 14 CASSSGRMDDTQYF TGTGCCAGCAGCTCGGGACGGATGGACGATACGCAGTATTTT
TRBJ2-5 - TRBV15 - 15 CATSRAEPGGETQYF TGTGCCACCAGCAGAGCGGAGCCGGGGGGCGAGACCCAGTACTTC
TRBJ2-7 - TRBV2 - 13 CASSEGPGDEQYF TGTGCCAGCAGTGAAGGGCCCGGGGACGAGCAGTACTTC
TRBJ1-1 - TRBV6-1 once 12 CASLGGYTEAFF TGTGCCAGCCTGGGGGGATACACTGAAGCTTTCTTT
TRBJ1-1 - TRBV5-1 - 14 CASSLEEGNTEAFF TGCGCCAGCAGCTTGGAAGAGGGGAACACTGAAGCTTTCTTT
TRBJ1-2 - TRBV6-5 - 14 CASWERQERPGYTF TGTGCCAGCTGGGAGAGACAGGAGCGGCCTGGCTACACCTTC
TRBJ1-1 - TRBV6-1 - 14 CASSEATENTEAFF TGTGCCAGCAGTGAGGCGACAGAGAACACTGAAGCTTTCTTT
TRBJ2-7 - TRBV27 - 13 CASSQRAGDEQYF TGTGCCAGCAGCCAAAGAGCAGGGGATGAGCAGTACTTC
TRBJ1-5 - TRBV6-5 - 15 CASSSQSLGNQPQHF TGTGCCAGCAGTTCCCAGAGTCTCGGGAATCAGCCCCAGCATTTT
TRBJ2-7 - TRBV30 - 13 CAWTEGGPGEQYF TGTGCCTGGACCGAGGGGGGTCCGGGCGAGCAGTACTTC
TRBJ2-1 TRBD2 TRBV5-1 once 17 CASSPRGSGGNADEQFF TGCGCCAGCAGCCCTCGGGGTAGCGGGGGTAACGCCGATGAGCAGTTCTTC
TRBJ2-3 - TRBV20-1 - 16 CSASCRADTSTDTQYF TGCAGTGCTAGTTGTAGGGCAGACACTAGCACAGATACGCAGTATTTT
TRBJ2-1 - TRBV20-1 - 16 CSATNRDSSSYNEQFF TGCAGTGCTACTAACCGGGACTCGAGCTCCTACAATGAGCAGTTCTTC
TRBJ2-5 TRBD1 TRBV12-5 - 16 CASGSSGTGPVETQYF TGTGCTAGTGGTTCTTCCGGGACAGGTCCGGTGGAGACCCAGTACTTC
TRBJ2-7 - TRBV9 - 15 CASSVVPGSVYEQYF TGTGCCAGCAGCGTAGTCCCCGGGAGTGTCTACGAGCAGTACTTC
TRBJ2-5 - TRBV7-9 - 14 CASSLGGMGETQYF TGTGCCAGCAGCTTAGGAGGGATGGGAGAGACCCAGTACTTC
TRBJ2-3 - TRBV7-9 - 14 CASSLVPAGDTQYF TGTGCCAGCAGCTTAGTACCGGCAGGGGATACGCAGTATTTT
TRBJ2-2 - TRBV10-3 - 15 CATIGTGANTGELFF TGTGCCACCATAGGAACCGGCGCGAACACCGGGGAGCTGTTTTTT
TRBJ1-1 - TRBV6-1 few 13 CASSFENPTEAFF TGTGCCAGCAGTTTCGAGAACCCCACTGAAGCTTTCTTT
TRBJ2-5 - TRBV7-9 - 13 CASSLEEQETQYF TGTGCCAGCAGCTTAGAGGAACAAGAGACCCAGTACTTC
TRBJ2-1 - TRBV10-3 - 13 CAISVGGGNEQFF TGTGCCATCAGTGTTGGAGGCGGGAATGAGCAGTTCTTC
TRBJ2-7 - TRBV6-1 - 12 CASSDLGYEQYF TGTGCCAGCAGTGATCTCGGATACGAGCAGTACTTC
TRBJ2-7 - TRBV28 - 18 CASSSGVQIHSGIYEQYF TGTGCCAGCAGTTCGGGCGTTCAAATCCACTCAGGAATCTACGAGCAGTACTTC
TRBJ1-5 - TRBV6-1 - 13 CASDLGINQPQHF TGTGCCAGCGATTTGGGCATCAATCAGCCCCAGCATTTT
TRBJ2-7 TRBD1 TRBV2 - 16 CASSEGPAGGGYEQYF TGTGCCAGCAGTGAAGGTCCGGCAGGGGGTGGCTACGAGCAGTACTTC
TRBJ2-1 - TRBV19 - 12 CATLSGSNEQFF TGTGCCACCCTAAGCGGGTCCAATGAGCAGTTCTTC
TRBJ2-1 - TRBV29-1 - 12 CSVEDRHNEQFF TGCAGCGTTGAAGATCGGCACAATGAGCAGTTCTTC
TRBJ1-5 - TRBV20-1 once 14 CSASGQNSNQPQHF TGCAGTGCTTCCGGACAGAATAGCAATCAGCCCCAGCATTTT
TRBJ1-4 - TRBV20-1 - 15 CSASGGIITNEKLFF TGCAGTGCTAGTGGGGGAATCATAACTAATGAAAAACTGTTTTTT
TRBJ1-2 - TRBV30 - 14 CAWTDHGANYGYTF TGTGCCTGGACCGACCACGGGGCCAACTATGGCTACACCTTC
TRBJ1-5 TRBD1 TRBV5-6 - 16 CASSLAGQGGNQPQHF TGTGCCAGCAGCTTGGCCGGACAGGGAGGGAATCAGCCCCAGCATTTT
TRBJ2-1 TRBD1 TRBV7-8 - 16 CASSPEDREGENEQFF TGTGCCAGCAGCCCAGAGGACAGGGAAGGCGAAAATGAGCAGTTCTTC